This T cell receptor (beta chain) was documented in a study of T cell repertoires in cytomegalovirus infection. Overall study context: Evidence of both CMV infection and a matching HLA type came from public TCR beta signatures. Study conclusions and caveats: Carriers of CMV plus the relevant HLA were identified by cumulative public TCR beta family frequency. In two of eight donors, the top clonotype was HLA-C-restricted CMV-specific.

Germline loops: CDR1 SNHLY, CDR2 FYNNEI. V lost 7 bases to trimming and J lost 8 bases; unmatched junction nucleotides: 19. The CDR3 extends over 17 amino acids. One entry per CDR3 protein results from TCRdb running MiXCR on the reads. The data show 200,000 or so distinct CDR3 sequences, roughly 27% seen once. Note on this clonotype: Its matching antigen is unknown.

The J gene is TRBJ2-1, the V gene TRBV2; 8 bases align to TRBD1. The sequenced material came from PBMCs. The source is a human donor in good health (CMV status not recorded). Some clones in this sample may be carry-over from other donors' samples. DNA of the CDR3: TGTGCCAGCATGCGGACAGGGAGGACCCCTCTTAGGGATGAGCAGTTCTTC. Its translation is CASMRTGRTPLRDEQFF.